This TCR beta chain was sequenced during a study of blood T cells in healthy people across ages. This clonotype has only a few counts. It was with a sample-barcoded 5' primer and a J-beta primer mix that a second PCR of about 7 to 12 cycles was run. Every single cDNA molecule received a tag from a template-switch adaptor with 12 random nucleotides. A single record per CDR3 protein comes from TCRdb applying MiXCR to the 5' RACE reads. Of under 1,000,000 distinct CDR3 sequences in the sample, 36% were seen once. CDR1 and CDR2 (germline): DFQATT, SNEGSKA (reference sequence). The V end was cut by 0 bases, the J end by 0 bases, with 13 bases between. The CDR3 totals 16 residues.

The sequence came from a man aged 18 to 29 in good health. The sequencing input was blood. This chain joins TRBV20-1 and TRBJ2-3; possible D gene TRBD1, 5 bases. The DNA of the CDR3 is TGCAGTGCTAGAGATCTACAGGCCTTGAGCACAGATACGCAGTATTTT. This codes for CSARDLQALSTDTQYF.